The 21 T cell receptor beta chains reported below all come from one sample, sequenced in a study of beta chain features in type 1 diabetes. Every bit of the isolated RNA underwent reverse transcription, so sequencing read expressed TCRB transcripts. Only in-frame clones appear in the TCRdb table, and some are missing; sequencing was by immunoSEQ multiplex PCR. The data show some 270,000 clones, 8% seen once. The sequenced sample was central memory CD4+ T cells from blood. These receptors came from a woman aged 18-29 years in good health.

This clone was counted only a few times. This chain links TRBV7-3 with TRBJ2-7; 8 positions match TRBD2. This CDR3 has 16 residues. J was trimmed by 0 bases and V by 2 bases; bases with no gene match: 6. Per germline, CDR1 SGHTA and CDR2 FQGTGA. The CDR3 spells CASSLVSGASSYEQYF. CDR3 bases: TGTGCCAGCAGCTTAGTTAGCGGGGCCAGCTCCTACGAGCAGTACTTC. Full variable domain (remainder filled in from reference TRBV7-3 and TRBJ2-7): GAGVSQTPSNKVTEKGKYVELRCDPISGHTALYWYRQSLGQGPEFLIYFQGTGAADDSGLPNDRFFAVRPEGSVSTLKIQRTERGDSAVYLCASSLVSGASSYEQYFGPGTRLTVT.

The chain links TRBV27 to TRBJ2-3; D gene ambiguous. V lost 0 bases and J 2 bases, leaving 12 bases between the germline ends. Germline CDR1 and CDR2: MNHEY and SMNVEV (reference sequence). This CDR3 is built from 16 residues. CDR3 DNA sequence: TGTGCCAGCAGTTTATCCGGCTCCTACTACACAGATACGCAGTATTTT. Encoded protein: CASSLSGSYYTDTQYF.

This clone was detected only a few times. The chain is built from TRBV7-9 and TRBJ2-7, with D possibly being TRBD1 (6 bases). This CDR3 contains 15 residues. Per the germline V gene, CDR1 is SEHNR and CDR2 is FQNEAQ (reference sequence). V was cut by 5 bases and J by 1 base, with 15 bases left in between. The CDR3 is CASSPGTGRSYEQYF. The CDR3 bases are TGTGCCAGCAGCCCCGGAACAGGGCGATCCTACGAGCAGTACTTC.

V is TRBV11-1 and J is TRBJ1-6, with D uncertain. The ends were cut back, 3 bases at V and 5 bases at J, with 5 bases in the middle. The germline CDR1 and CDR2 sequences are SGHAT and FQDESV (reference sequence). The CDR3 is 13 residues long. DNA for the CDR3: TGTGCCAGCAGCTTGAGTCATAATTCACCCCTCCACTTT. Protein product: CASSLSHNSPLHF.

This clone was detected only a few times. The CDR3 DNA reads TGTGCCAGCAGCCTGGAAGGGACTCAGCCCCAGCATTTT. Protein product: CASSLEGTQPQHF. The genes are TRBV5-4 and TRBJ1-5, with D possibly TRBD1 on 5 matching bases. V was clipped by 4 bases and J by 6 bases, with 11 bases between them. The germline V gene encodes CDR1 SGHNT and CDR2 YYREEE (reference sequence). The CDR3 has 13 residues.

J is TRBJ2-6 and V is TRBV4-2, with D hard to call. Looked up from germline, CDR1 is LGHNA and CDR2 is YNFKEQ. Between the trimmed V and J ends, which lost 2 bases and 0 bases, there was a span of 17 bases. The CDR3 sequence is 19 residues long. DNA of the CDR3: TGTGCCAGCAGCCAATCTGGGCCATCCAACCCCTCTGGGGCCAACGTCCTGACTTTC. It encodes CASSQSGPSNPSGANVLTF.

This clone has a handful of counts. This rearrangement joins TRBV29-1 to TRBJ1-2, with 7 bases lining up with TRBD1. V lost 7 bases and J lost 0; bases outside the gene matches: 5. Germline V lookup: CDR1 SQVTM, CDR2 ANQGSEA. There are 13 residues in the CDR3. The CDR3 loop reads CSAQGPTNYGYTF. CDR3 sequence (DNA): TGCAGCGCACAGGGGCCCACTAACTATGGCTACACCTTC.

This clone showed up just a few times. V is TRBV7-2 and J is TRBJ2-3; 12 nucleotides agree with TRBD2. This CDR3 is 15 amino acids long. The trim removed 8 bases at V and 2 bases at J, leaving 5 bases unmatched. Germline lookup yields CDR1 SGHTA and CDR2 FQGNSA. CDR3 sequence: CASSRTSGITDTQYF. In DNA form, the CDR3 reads TGTGCCAGCTCTCGGACTAGCGGGATCACAGATACGCAGTATTTT.

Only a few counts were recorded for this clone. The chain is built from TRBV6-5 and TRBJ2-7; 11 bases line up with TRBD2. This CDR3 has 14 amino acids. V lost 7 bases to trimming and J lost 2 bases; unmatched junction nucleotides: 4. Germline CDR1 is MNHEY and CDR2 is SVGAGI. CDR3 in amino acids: CASKPGLAAYEQYF. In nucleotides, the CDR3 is TGTGCCAGCAAACCGGGACTAGCGGCCTACGAGCAGTACTTC.

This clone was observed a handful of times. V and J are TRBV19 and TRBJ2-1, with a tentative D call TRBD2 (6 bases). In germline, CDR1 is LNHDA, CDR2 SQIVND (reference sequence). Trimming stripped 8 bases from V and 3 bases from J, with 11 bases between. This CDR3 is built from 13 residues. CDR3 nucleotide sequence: TGTGCCAGTCGCATCGGGAGCTACAATGAGCAGTTCTTC. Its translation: CASRIGSYNEQFF.

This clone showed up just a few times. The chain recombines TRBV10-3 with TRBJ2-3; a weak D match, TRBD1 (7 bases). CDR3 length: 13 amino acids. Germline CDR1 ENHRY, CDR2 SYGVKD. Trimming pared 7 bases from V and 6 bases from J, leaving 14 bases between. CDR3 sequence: CAITRGATDTQYF. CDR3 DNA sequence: TGTGCCATCACCAGGGGGGCTACCGATACGCAGTATTTT.

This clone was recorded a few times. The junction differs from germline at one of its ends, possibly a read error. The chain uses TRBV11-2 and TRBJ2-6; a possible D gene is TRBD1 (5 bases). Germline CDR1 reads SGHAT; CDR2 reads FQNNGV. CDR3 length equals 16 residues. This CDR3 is CASSQVDTAGANVLTF. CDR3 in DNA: TGCGCCAGCAGCCAAGTGGACACGGCTGGGGCCAACGTCCTGACTTTC.

The CDR3 DNA reads as TGCGCCAGCAGCCAAGTTAGCGGGGGGACCTCCTACAATGAGCAGTTCTTC. It translates to CASSQVSGGTSYNEQFF. The chain recombines TRBV4-3 with TRBJ2-1; 10 bases match TRBD2. Germline CDR1 is LGHNA and CDR2 is YSLEER. The CDR3 has 17 amino acids. The J segment lost 0 bases and the V segment lost 1 base, leaving 3 bases of the junction unmatched.

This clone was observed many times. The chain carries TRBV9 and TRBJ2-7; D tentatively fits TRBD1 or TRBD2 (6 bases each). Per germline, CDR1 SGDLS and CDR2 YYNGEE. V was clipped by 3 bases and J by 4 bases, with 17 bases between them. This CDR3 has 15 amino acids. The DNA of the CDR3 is TGTGCCAGCAGCGGGGGACCCGGGGGCTATTACGAGCAGTACTTC. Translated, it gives CASSGGPGGYYEQYF. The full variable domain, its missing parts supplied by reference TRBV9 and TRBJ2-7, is DSGVTQTPKHLITATGQRVTLRCSPRSGDLSVYWYQQSLDQGLQFLIQYYNGEERAKGNILERFSAQQFPDLHSELNLSSLELGDSALYFCASSGGPGGYYEQYFGPGTRLTVT.

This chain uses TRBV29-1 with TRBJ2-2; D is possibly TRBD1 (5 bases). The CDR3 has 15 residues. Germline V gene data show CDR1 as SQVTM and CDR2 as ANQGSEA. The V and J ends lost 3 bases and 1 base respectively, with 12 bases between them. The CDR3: CSVEPQDKNTGELFF. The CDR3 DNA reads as TGCAGCGTTGAGCCCCAGGACAAGAACACCGGGGAGCTGTTTTTT.

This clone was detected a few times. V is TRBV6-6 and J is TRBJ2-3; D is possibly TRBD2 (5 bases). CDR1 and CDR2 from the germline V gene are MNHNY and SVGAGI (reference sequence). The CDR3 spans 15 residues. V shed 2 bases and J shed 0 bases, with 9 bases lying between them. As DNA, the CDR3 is TGTGCCAGCAGTTACCGGGGTTCAAGCACAGATACGCAGTATTTT. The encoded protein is CASSYRGSSTDTQYF.

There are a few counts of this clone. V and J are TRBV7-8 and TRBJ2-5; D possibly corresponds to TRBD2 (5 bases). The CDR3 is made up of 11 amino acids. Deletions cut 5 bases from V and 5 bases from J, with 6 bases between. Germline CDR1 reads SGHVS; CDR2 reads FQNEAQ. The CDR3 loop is CASSQRETQYF. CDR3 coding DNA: TGTGCCAGCAGCCAGCGGGAGACCCAGTACTTC.

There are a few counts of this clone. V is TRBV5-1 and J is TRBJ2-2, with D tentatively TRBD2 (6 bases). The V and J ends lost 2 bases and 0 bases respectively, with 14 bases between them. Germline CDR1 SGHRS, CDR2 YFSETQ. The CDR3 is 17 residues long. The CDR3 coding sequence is TGCGCCAGCAGCTTAAGGTCAGGGACTGCGAACACCGGGGAGCTGTTTTTT. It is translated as CASSLRSGTANTGELFF. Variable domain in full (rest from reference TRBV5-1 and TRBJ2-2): KAGVTQTPRYLIKTRGQQVTLSCSPISGHRSVSWYQQTPGQGLQFLFEYFSETQRNKGNFPGRFSGRQFSNSRSEMNVSTLELGDSALYLCASSLRSGTANTGELFFGEGSRLTVL.

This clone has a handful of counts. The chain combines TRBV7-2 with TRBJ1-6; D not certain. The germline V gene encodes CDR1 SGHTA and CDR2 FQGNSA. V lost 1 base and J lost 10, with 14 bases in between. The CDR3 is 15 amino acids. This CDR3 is CASSLERVSGSPLHF. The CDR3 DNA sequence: TGTGCCAGCAGCTTAGAGCGGGTCTCCGGGTCACCCCTCCACTTT.

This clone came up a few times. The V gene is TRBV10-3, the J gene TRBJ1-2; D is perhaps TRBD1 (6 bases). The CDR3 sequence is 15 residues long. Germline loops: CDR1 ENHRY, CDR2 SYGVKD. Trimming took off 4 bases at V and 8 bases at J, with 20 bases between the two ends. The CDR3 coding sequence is TGTGCCATCAGTGGGACTACAGGGAATACGGACGGCTACACCTTC. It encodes CAISGTTGNTDGYTF.

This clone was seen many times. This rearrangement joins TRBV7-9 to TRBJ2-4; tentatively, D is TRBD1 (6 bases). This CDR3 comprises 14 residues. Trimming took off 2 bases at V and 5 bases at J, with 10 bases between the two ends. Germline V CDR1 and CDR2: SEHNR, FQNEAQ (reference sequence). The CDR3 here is CASSLRAGENIQYF. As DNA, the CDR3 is TGTGCCAGCAGCTTAAGGGCAGGGGAAAACATTCAGTACTTC.